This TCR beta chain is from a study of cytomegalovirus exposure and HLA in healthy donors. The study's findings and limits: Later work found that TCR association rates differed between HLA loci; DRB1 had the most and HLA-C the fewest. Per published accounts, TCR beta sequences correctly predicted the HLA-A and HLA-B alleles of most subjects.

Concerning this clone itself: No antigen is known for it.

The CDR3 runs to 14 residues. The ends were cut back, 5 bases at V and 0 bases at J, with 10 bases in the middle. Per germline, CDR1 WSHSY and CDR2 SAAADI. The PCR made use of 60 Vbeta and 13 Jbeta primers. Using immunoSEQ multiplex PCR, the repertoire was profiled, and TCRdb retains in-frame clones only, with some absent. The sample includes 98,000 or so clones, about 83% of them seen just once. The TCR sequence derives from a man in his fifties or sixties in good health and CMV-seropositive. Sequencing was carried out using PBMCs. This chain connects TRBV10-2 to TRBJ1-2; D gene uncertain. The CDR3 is CASSLRDSNYGYTF. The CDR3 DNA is TGCGCCAGCAGTCTGAGGGATTCTAACTATGGCTACACCTTC.